This T cell receptor (beta chain) was identified during a study of resident and recirculating memory T cells in vitiligo. On the study more broadly: Whole samples, not sorted cells, were homogenized and used for genomic DNA extraction.

TCRdb keeps only in-frame clones here, not all; method: immunoSEQ multiplex PCR. The sample has 70,000 to 75,000 clones, roughly 92% seen once; the top ten hold 4.9%. Stable vitiligo meant no lesion change over the previous 6 months. Patients who had received treatment within the previous three months were excluded. This TCR came from a male donor with vitiligo. Source material: blood.

The CDR3 DNA sequence: TGTGCCAGCAGTGAAGAGGGGGCTGGGAATCAGCCCCAGCATTTT. Translation gives CASSEEGAGNQPQHF. The chain carries TRBV6-1 and TRBJ1-5; 7 bases agree with TRBD1. After removal of 1 base from V and 4 bases from J, the junction contained 4 bases not matched to a gene. Germline V lookup: CDR1 MNHNS, CDR2 SASEGT. The CDR3 covers 15 residues.